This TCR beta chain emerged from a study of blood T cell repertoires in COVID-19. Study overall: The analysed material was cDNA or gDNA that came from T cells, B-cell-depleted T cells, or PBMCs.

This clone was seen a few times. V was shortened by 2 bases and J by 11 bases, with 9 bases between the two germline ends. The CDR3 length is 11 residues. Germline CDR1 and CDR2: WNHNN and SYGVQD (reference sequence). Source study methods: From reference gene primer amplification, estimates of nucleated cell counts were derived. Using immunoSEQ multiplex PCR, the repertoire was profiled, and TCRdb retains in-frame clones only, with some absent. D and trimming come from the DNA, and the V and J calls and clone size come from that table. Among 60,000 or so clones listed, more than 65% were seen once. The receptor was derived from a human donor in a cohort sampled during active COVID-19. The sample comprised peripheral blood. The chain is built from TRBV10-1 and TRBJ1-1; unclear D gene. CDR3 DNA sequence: TGCGCCAGCAGTGAGCGCCCCGGGGCTTTCTTT. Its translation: CASSERPGAFF.